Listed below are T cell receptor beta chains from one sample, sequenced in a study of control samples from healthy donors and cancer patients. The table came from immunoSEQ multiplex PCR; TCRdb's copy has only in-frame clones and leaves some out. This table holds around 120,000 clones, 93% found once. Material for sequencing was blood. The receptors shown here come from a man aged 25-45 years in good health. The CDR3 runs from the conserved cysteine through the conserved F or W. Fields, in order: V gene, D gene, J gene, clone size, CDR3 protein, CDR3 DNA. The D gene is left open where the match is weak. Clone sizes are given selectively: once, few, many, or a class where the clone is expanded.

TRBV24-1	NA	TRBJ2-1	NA	CATSDLGTPGGNEQFF	TGTGCCACCAGTGATTTAGGGACCCCCGGTGGGAATGAGCAGTTCTTC
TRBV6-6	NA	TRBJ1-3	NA	CASSYPGQIAGNTIYF	TGTGCCAGCAGTTACCCTGGTCAGATAGCTGGAAACACCATATATTTT
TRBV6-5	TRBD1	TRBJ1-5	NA	CASTRQGGQPQHF	TGTGCCAGCACCCGACAGGGCGGTCAGCCCCAGCATTTT
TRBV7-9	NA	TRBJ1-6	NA	CASSDNSYNSPLHF	TGTGCCAGCAGCGACAACTCCTATAATTCACCCCTCCACTTT
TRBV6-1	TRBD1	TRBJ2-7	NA	CASSEQGAGSFSEQYF	TGTGCCAGCAGTGAACAGGGGGCAGGGAGTTTTTCGGAGCAGTACTTC
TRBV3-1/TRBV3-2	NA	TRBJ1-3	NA	CASSQVDSGNTIYF	TGTGCCAGCAGCCAAGTGGACTCTGGAAACACCATATATTTT
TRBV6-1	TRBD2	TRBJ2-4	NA	CASSEKAGGHSNIQYF	TGTGCCAGCAGTGAAAAAGCGGGGGGGCATTCAAACATTCAGTACTTC
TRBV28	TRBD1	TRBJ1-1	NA	CASRPGQEISIFTEAFF	TGTGCCAGCCGTCCGGGACAGGAGATTTCGATTTTCACTGAAGCTTTCTTT
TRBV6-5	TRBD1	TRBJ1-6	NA	CASKQGVNSPLHF	TGTGCCAGCAAGCAGGGGGTGAATTCACCCCTCCACTTT
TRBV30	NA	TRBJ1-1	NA	CAWIGDGNTEAFF	TGTGCCTGGATAGGGGACGGGAACACTGAAGCTTTCTTT
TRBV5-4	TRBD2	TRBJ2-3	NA	CASSSSGRGADTQYF	TGTGCCAGCAGCTCTAGCGGGAGGGGTGCAGATACGCAGTATTTT
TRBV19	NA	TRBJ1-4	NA	CASSIYGPAEKLFF	TGTGCCAGTAGTATATATGGACCGGCAGAAAAACTGTTTTTT
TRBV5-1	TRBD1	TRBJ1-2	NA	CASSLAGVQGDYGYTF	TGCGCCAGCAGCTTGGCCGGGGTTCAGGGGGACTATGGCTACACCTTC
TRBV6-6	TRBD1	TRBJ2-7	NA	CASSYLGQLHYEQYF	TGTGCCAGCAGTTACCTGGGACAGTTGCATTACGAGCAGTACTTC
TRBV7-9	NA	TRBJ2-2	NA	CASSLNLEFAGELFF	TGTGCCAGCAGCTTAAACCTAGAATTCGCCGGGGAGCTGTTTTTT
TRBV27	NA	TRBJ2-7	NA	CASSRGELREQYF	TGTGCCAGCAGTAGAGGTGAGCTACGGGAGCAGTACTTC
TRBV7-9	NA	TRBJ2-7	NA	CASSLVTGTDEQYF	TGTGCCAGCAGCTTAGTAACAGGCACCGACGAGCAGTACTTC
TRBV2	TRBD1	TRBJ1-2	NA	CASSPTGQGRYGYTF	TGTGCCAGCAGCCCCACGGGACAGGGTCGCTATGGCTACACCTTC
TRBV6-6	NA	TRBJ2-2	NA	CASTLSSGTNTGELFF	TGTGCCAGCACCCTCTCATCCGGTACTAACACCGGGGAGCTGTTTTTT
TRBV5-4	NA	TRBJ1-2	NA	CASSSLGLDYGYTF	TGTGCCAGCAGCTCCCTCGGCCTCGACTATGGCTACACCTTC
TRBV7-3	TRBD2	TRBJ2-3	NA	CASSLIGVYSYGLAGVPSTDTQYF	TGTGCCAGCAGCTTAATAGGCGTTTACTCGTATGGACTAGCGGGGGTTCCTAGCACAGATACGCAGTATTTT
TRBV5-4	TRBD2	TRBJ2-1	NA	CASSLGGGGPYNEQFF	TGTGCCAGCAGCTTGGGGGGCGGGGGGCCCTACAATGAGCAGTTCTTC
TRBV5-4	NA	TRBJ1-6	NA	CASSLERPDSSPLHF	TGTGCCAGCAGCTTGGAACGGCCAGATAGTTCACCCCTCCACTTT
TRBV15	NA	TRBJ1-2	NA	CATSRDVSDYGYTF	TGTGCCACCAGCAGAGACGTGAGCGACTATGGCTACACCTTC
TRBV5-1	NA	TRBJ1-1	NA	CASSLVGGSLTTEAFF	TGCGCCAGCAGCTTGGTGGGTGGGAGTTTGACCACTGAAGCTTTCTTT
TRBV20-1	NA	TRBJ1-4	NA	CSASPRVTEKLFF	TGCAGTGCTAGTCCCAGGGTGACCGAAAAACTGTTTTTT
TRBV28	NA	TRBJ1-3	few	CASSLRGGSGNTIYF	TGTGCCAGCAGTTTACGGGGGGGCTCTGGAAACACCATATATTTT
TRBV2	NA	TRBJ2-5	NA	CASSRGTLAETQYF	TGTGCCAGCAGTAGGGGTACGCTCGCAGAGACCCAGTACTTC
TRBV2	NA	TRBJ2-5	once	CASSSDGEETQYF	TGTGCCAGCAGCTCGGACGGTGAAGAGACCCAGTACTTC
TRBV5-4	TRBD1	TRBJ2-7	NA	CASSSGTGREQYF	TGTGCCAGCAGCTCCGGGACAGGGAGGGAGCAGTACTTC
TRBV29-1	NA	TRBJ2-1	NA	CSVAGGKDEQFF	TGCAGCGTGGCAGGTGGGAAGGATGAGCAGTTCTTC
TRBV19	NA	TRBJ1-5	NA	CASSMVRDNQPQHF	TGTGCCAGTAGTATGGTGAGGGACAATCAGCCCCAGCATTTT
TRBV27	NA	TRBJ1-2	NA	CASSMGVGYGYTF	TGTGCCAGCAGTATGGGGGTGGGCTATGGCTACACCTTC
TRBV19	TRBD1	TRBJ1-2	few	CASSPEGQTAYRNYGYTF	TGTGCCAGTAGTCCGGAGGGACAGACTGCCTACAGAAACTATGGCTACACCTTC
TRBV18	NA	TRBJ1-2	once	CASSRRTVANYGYTF	TGTGCCAGCTCACGGCGGACGGTAGCTAACTATGGCTACACCTTC
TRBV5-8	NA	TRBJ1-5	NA	CASSFGGYNQPQHF	TGTGCCAGCAGCTTCGGGGGTTATAATCAGCCCCAGCATTTT
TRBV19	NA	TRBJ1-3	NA	CSTEFSGNTIYF	TGTTCGACGGAATTCTCTGGAAACACCATATATTTT
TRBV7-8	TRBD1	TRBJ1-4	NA	CASSLRGQGRNEKLFF	TGTGCCAGCAGCCTTAGAGGACAGGGGCGAAATGAAAAACTGTTTTTT
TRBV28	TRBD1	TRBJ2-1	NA	CASSPDRGTYNEQFF	TGTGCCAGCAGCCCGGACAGGGGAACCTACAATGAGCAGTTCTTC
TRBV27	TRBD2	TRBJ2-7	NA	CASSALAGGEEQYF	TGTGCCAGCAGTGCGTTAGCGGGGGGTGAAGAGCAGTACTTC
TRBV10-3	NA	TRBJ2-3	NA	CAISESMVWDTQYF	TGTGCCATCAGTGAGTCTATGGTGTGGGATACGCAGTATTTT
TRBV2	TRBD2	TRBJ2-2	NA	CASSLLAGGAGELFF	TGTGCCAGCAGTCTACTAGCGGGGGGCGCCGGGGAGCTGTTTTTT
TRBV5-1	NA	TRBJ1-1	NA	CASSLVLNGGTEAFF	TGCGCCAGCAGCTTGGTCTTGAACGGGGGCACTGAAGCTTTCTTT
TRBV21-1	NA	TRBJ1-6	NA	CATHPGGAVGSYNSPLHF	TGTGCCACCCACCCTGGGGGGGCGGTGGGCTCCTATAATTCACCCCTCCACTTT
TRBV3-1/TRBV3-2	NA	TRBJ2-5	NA	CASSQGWRGAQETQYF	TGTGCCAGCAGCCAAGGGTGGCGCGGGGCCCAAGAGACCCAGTACTTC
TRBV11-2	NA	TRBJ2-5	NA	CASSLGGATGETQYF	TGTGCCAGCAGCTTAGGAGGTGCTACCGGGGAGACCCAGTACTTC
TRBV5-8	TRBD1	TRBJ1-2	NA	CASSELRGSYGYTF	TGTGCCAGCAGCGAGCTCAGGGGGAGCTATGGCTACACCTTC
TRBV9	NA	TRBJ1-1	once	CASSVVGSGRSEAFF	TGTGCCAGCAGCGTAGTTGGATCAGGGAGGTCTGAAGCTTTCTTT
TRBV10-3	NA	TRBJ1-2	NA	CAISRTENYGYTF	TGTGCCATCAGTCGGACGGAGAACTATGGCTACACCTTC
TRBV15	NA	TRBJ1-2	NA	CATRQDPNYGYTF	TGTGCCACCAGGCAGGACCCTAACTATGGCTACACCTTC
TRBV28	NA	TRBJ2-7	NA	CASSLTVSYEQYF	TGTGCCAGCAGTTTAACCGTGAGCTACGAGCAGTACTTC
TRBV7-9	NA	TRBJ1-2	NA	CASSPKGGKELDGYTF	TGTGCCAGCAGCCCCAAAGGGGGAAAGGAGCTGGATGGCTACACCTTC
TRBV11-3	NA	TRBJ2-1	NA	CASSLQDSIYNEQFF	TGTGCCAGCAGCCTTCAAGACAGCATCTACAATGAGCAGTTCTTC
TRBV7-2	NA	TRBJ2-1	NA	CASSLRGSVEQFF	TGTGCCAGCAGCTTAAGGGGGAGTGTTGAGCAGTTCTTC